The clone carrying this TCR beta chain was observed a few times. Its cognate antigen is unknown. TCRdb recomputed calls from the 5' RACE reads with MiXCR, one row per CDR3 protein. The sample contains about 530,000 distinct CDR3 sequences, 15% of which appear only once. The V gene's germline CDR1 is ENHRY and CDR2 SYGVKD. The CDR3 is 12 residues long. Trimming took off 3 bases at V and 3 bases at J, with 3 bases between the two ends. This specimen comes from a study of identical twins. Findings of the study overall: Clonotypes of the beta chain that were abundant in cord blood carried fewer insertions (memory repertoires showed none).

These data were also reused for a study on yellow fever vaccine responses in identical twins.

This chain connects TRBV10-3 to TRBJ2-1; D unresolved. The TCR sequence derives from a woman aged 18-29 years in good health. Sequencing was carried out using CD4+ T cells sorted from blood. DNA of the CDR3: TGTGCCATCAGTGAAGACTACAATGAGCAGTTCTTC. It codes for CAISEDYNEQFF.